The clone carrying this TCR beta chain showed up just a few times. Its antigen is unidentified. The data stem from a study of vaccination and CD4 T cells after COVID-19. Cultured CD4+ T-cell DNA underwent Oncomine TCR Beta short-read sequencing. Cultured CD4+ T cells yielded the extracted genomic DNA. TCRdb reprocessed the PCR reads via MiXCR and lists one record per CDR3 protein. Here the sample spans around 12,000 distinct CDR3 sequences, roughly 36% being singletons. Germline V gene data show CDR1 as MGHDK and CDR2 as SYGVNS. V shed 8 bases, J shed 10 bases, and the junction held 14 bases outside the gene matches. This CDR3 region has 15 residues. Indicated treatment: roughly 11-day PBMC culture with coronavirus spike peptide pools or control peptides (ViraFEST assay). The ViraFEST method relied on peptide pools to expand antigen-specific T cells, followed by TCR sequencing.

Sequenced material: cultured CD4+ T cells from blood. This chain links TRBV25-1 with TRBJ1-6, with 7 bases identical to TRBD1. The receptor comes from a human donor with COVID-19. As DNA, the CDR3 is TGTGCCAGCGCGCCTAACAGGGGCGTTAGCTCACCCCTCCACTTT. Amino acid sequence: CASAPNRGVSSPLHF. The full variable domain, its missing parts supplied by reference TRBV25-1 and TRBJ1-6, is EADIYQTPRYLVIGTGKKITLECSQTMGHDKMYWYQQDPGMELHLIHYSYGVNSTEKGDLSSESTVSRIRTEHFPLTLESARPSHTSQYLCASAPNRGVSSPLHFGNGTRLTVT.